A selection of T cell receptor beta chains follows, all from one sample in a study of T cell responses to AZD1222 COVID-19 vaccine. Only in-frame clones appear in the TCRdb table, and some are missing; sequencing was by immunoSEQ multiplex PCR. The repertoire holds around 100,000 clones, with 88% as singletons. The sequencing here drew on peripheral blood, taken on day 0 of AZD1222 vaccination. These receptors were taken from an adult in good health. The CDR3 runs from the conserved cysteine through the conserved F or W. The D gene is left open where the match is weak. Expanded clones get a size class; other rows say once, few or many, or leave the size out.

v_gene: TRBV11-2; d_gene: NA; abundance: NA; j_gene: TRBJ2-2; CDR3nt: TGTGCCAGCAGCGCACATAGACAGACCGGGGAGCTGTTTTTT; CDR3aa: CASSAHRQTGELFF
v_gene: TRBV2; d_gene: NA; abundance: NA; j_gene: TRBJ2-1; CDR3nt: TGTGCCAGCAGTGATATAGGAGGGCCGGCCAATGAGCAGTTCTTC; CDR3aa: CASSDIGGPANEQFF
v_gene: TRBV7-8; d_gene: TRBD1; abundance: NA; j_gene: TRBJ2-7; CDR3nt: TGTGCCAGCAGCGGGACAGGGGCCCCCTACGAGCAGTACTTC; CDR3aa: CASSGTGAPYEQYF
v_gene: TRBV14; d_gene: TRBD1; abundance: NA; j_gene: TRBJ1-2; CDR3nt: TGTGCCAGCAGCCCGGGGACAGGAGGGTATGGCTACACCTTC; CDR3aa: CASSPGTGGYGYTF
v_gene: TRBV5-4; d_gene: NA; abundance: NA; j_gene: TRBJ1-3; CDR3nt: TGTGCCAGCAGCTTGGCGCCCGGACGGCTCTCTGGAAACACCATATATTTT; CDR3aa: CASSLAPGRLSGNTIYF
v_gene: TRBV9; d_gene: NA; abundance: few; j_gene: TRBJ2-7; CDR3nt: TGTGCCAGCAGTCCTCAACTAGAGGGCAGCAACTACGAGCAGTACTTC; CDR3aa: CASSPQLEGSNYEQYF
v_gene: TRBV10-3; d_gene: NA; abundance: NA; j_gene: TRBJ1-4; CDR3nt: TGTGCCATCAGTGATCAGGGTGCTGGGGAAAAACTGTTTTTT; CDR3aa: CAISDQGAGEKLFF
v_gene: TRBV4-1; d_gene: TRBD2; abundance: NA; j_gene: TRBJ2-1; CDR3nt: TGCGCCAGCAGCCAAGTAGGGCTAGCGGGATACAATGAGCAGTTCTTC; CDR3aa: CASSQVGLAGYNEQFF
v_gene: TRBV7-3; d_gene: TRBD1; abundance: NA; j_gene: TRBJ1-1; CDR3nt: TGTGCCAGCAGCCTTACCGGCCGGGACAGGGGCACTGAAGCTTTCTTT; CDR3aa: CASSLTGRDRGTEAFF
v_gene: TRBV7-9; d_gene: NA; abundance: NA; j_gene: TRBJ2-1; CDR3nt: TGTGCCAGCAGCTTATCGGCGGGACGGGAGAACAATGAGCAGTTCTTC; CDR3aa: CASSLSAGRENNEQFF
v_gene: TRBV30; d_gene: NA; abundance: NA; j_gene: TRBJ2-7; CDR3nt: TGTGCCTGGTCCAGGGTTGCCGAGCAGTACTTC; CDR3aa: CAWSRVAEQYF
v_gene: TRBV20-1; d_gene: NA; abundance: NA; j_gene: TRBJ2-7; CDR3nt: TGCAGTGCTAGTCCTATAAGTTTCAGCAGCTCCTACGAGCAGTACTTC; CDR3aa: CSASPISFSSSYEQYF
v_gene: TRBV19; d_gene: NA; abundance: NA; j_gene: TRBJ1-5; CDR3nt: TGTGCCAGTCTGGGGCAAGCATGGCCCCAGCATTTT; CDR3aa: CASLGQAWPQHF
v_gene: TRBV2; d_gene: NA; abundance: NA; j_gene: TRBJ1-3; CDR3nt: TGTGCCAGCAGTGAATTTGGGGACATACAAGGGTCCGGAAACACCATATATTTT; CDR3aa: CASSEFGDIQGSGNTIYF
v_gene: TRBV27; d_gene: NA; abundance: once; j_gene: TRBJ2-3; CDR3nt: TGTGCCAGCAGTCCTAGACTGGGCCCCCCAGATACGCAGTATTTT; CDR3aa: CASSPRLGPPDTQYF
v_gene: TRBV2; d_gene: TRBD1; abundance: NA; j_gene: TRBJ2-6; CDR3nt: TGTGCCAGTCTGAACCGGGACAGGGACTCTGCGGCCAACGTCCTGACTTTC; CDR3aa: CASLNRDRDSAANVLTF
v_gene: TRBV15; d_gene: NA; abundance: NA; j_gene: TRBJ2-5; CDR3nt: TGTGCCACCAGCACACGAAGGGGCAGGGACGAGACCCAGTACTTC; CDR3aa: CATSTRRGRDETQYF
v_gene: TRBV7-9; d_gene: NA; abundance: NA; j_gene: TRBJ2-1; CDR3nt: TGTGCCAGCAGCCTTGACTCCTACAATGAGCAGTTCTTC; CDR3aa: CASSLDSYNEQFF
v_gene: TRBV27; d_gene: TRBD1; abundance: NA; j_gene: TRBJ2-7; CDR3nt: TGTGCCAGCAGTTTTGGGACAGGGAACGAGCAGTACTTC; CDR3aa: CASSFGTGNEQYF
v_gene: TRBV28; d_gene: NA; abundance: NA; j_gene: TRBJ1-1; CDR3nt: TGTGCCAGCAGTCCCGCTTGGGGGAACACTGAAGCTTTCTTT; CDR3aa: CASSPAWGNTEAFF
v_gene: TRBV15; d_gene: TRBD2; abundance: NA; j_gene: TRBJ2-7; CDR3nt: TGTGCGACCAGGGGCAGTCCTGGGACTAGCGGTTACGAGCAGTACTTC; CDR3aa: CATRGSPGTSGYEQYF
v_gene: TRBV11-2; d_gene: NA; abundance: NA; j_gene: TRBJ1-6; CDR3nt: TGTGCCAGCAGCCCTCGGAACTATAATTCACCCCTCCACTTT; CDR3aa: CASSPRNYNSPLHF
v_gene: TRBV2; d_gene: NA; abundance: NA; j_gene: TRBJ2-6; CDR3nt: TGTGCCAGCAAGTTGGAGGCCAACGTCCTGACTTTC; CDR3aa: CASKLEANVLTF
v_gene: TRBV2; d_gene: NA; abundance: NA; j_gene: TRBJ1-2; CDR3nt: TGTGCCAGCAGTGAGCGGGTCGGGACACCGGACTATGGCTACACCTTC; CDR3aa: CASSERVGTPDYGYTF
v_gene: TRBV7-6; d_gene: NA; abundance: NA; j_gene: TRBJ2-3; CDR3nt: TGTGCCAGCAGCCCCTTAAAAGATCGAGGGCCAGATACGCAGTATTTT; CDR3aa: CASSPLKDRGPDTQYF
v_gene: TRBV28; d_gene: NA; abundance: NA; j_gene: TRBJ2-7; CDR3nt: TGTGCCAGCAGTGCGGGGGACAAGAGCTCCTACGAGCAGTACTTC; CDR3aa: CASSAGDKSSYEQYF
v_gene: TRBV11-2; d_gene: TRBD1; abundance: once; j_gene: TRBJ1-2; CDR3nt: TGTGCCCTTGCAGTTAGACAGGGCCAGGGCTATGGCTACACCTTC; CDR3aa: CALAVRQGQGYGYTF
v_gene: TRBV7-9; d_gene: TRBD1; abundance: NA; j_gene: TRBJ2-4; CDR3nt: TGTGCCAGCAGCTCCTCGGGACAGGGCTCTGAGTACTTC; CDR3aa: CASSSSGQGSEYF
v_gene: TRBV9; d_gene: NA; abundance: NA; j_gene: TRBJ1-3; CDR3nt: TGTGCCAGCAGCCCTCAGCGGGGGGGAAACACCATATATTTT; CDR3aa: CASSPQRGGNTIYF
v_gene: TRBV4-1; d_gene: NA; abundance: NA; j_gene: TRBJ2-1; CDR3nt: TGCGCCAGCAGCCAAGTTTCTAGTCCGCCCTACAATGAGCAGTTCTTC; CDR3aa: CASSQVSSPPYNEQFF
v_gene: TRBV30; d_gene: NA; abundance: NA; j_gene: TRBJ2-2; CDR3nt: TGTGCCTGGGCCGGGGCCAACACCGGGGAGCTGTTTTTT; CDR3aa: CAWAGANTGELFF
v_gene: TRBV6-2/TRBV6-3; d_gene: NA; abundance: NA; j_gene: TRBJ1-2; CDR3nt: TGTGCCAGCAGTTATTCGACAGAATCTAACTATGGCTACACCTTC; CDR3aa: CASSYSTESNYGYTF
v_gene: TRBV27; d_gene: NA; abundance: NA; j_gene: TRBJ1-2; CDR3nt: TGTGCCAGCAGTTCCGGGACCCTCTATGGCTACACCTTC; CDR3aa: CASSSGTLYGYTF
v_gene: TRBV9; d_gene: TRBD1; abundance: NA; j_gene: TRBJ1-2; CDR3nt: TGTGCCAGCAGCGGAGGGACAGGGGAAGGCTACACCTTC; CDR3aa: CASSGGTGEGYTF